Listed here are 7 T cell receptor beta chains from one sample, sequenced in a study of CXCR3-negative and CXCR3-positive naive CD8 T cells. Findings and limits, study-wide: Naive cells positive for CXCR3 carried more hydrophobic TRB CDR3s than CXCR3-negative ones.

Researchers prepared the TRB cDNA libraries using 5' RACE with UMI labels. TCRdb reprocessed the 5' RACE reads, keeping one entry per CDR3 protein, no DNA. There are 100,000 to 150,000 distinct CDR3 sequences in the sample, with about 0.54% held by the top ten. Their target antigens are unknown. The sample was naive CXCR3+ CD8+ T cells from blood. Documented subset: CD45RO-CCR7+CD27+CD95- naive CD8+ T cells expressing CXCR3 (TNR3+). The receptor source for this set is a human donor in good health. Some clones in this sample may be carry-over from other donors' samples.

The rearrangement links TRBV5-1 to TRBJ2-2; as DNA is missing, the TRBD1 call by TCRdb cannot be tested. Germline CDR1 is SGHRS and CDR2 is YFSETQ. The CDR3 contains 20 residues. The CDR3 region is CASSLESEGAEPLNTGELFF.

The chain joins TRBV4-3 to TRBJ2-7; absent DNA, TCRdb's TRBD1 call cannot be checked. CDR3 length: 15 residues. The germline gives CDR1 LGHNA, CDR2 YSLEER. The CDR3 loop is CASSQHGTGIREQYF.

The V gene is TRBV20-1, the J gene TRBJ1-2. Germline loops: CDR1 DFQATT, CDR2 SNEGSKA (reference sequence). This CDR3 comprises 13 residues. CDR3 region: CSASHRDGHGYTF.

The V and J genes are TRBV5-6 and TRBJ2-7; TCRdb indicates TRBD1, and absent DNA this call remains unverified. Germline CDR1 and CDR2: SGHDT and YYEEEE. This CDR3 comprises 16 residues. The CDR3 loop is CASSLALQGRSYEQYF.

The CDR3 region is CASFQRASGSADTQYF. The V and J genes are TRBV21-1 and TRBJ2-3; TCRdb's assignment of TRBD2 cannot be checked, as there is no DNA. TRBV21-1 is assigned pseudogene status. This CDR3 comprises 16 residues.

The genes are TRBV7-9 and TRBJ1-1. Germline CDR1 is SEHNR and CDR2 is FQNEAQ (reference sequence). CDR3 length: 14 residues. CDR3 residues: CASSSGEGRRGAFF.

This chain joins TRBV9 and TRBJ2-1; TCRdb calls TRBD1, which cannot be checked without DNA. Germline V gives CDR1 SGDLS, CDR2 YYNGEE. The CDR3 totals 15 residues. CDR3 residues: CASSASGTGYNEQFF.